A selection of T cell receptor beta chains follows, all from one sample in a study of immune evolution from preneoplasia to lung adenocarcinoma. Here immunoSEQ multiplex PCR was the method, and the copy in TCRdb shows in-frame clones only, minus some. Here the sample spans a few thousand clones, about 80% being singletons. Sequencing input: FFPE minimally invasive lung adenocarcinoma tissue. These receptors all stem from a person in their 70s with lung adenocarcinoma. The CDR3 runs from the conserved cysteine through the conserved F or W. The D gene is left open where the match is weak. Clone size is not always given. Where it is, it says once, few, many or a class for expanded clones.

V gene: TRBV23-1
CDR3 length: 16
D gene: NA
J gene: TRBJ2-3
clone size: NA
CDR3 protein: CASSQSRAVGTDTQYF
CDR3 DNA: TGCGCCAGCAGTCAATCGAGGGCAGTCGGCACAGATACGCAGTATTTT

V gene: TRBV7-8
CDR3 length: 15
D gene: TRBD1
J gene: TRBJ2-4
clone size: NA
CDR3 protein: CASSLVWGTASIQYF
CDR3 DNA: TGTGCCAGCAGCTTAGTTTGGGGGACAGCGAGCATTCAGTACTTC

V gene: TRBV7-2
CDR3 length: 15
D gene: NA
J gene: TRBJ1-2
clone size: once
CDR3 protein: CASSLESDRNYGYTF
CDR3 DNA: TGTGCCAGCAGCCTAGAGTCCGACAGGAACTATGGCTACACCTTC

V gene: TRBV28
CDR3 length: 14
D gene: NA
J gene: TRBJ1-5
clone size: NA
CDR3 protein: CASDPVGGNQPQHF
CDR3 DNA: TGTGCCAGCGACCCAGTCGGTGGTAATCAGCCCCAGCATTTT

V gene: TRBV1
CDR3 length: 16
D gene: NA
J gene: TRBJ1-3
clone size: large
CDR3 protein: CTSSPFRAHPGNTIYF
CDR3 DNA: TGCACCAGCAGCCCCTTCAGGGCTCATCCTGGAAACACCATATATTTT

V gene: TRBV7-2
CDR3 length: 16
D gene: NA
J gene: TRBJ2-3
clone size: NA
CDR3 protein: CASSPRASPLTDTQYF
CDR3 DNA: TGTGCCAGCAGCCCGCGGGCTAGCCCACTCACAGATACGCAGTATTTT

V gene: TRBV7-2
CDR3 length: 16
D gene: TRBD2
J gene: TRBJ2-7
clone size: NA
CDR3 protein: CASSALSGRIAYEQYF
CDR3 DNA: TGTGCCAGCAGCGCCCTGAGCGGGAGGATTGCCTACGAGCAGTACTTC

V gene: TRBV28
CDR3 length: 15
D gene: NA
J gene: TRBJ1-2
clone size: NA
CDR3 protein: CASSQGRLIRDGYTF
CDR3 DNA: TGTGCCAGCAGTCAGGGACGGCTTATTAGGGACGGCTACACCTTC

V gene: TRBV11-2
CDR3 length: 16
D gene: TRBD2
J gene: TRBJ2-3
clone size: few
CDR3 protein: CASSSRSGRRTDTQYF
CDR3 DNA: TGTGCCAGCAGCTCCCGAAGCGGGAGGAGGACAGATACGCAGTATTTT

V gene: TRBV7-9
CDR3 length: 13
D gene: NA
J gene: TRBJ1-3
clone size: NA
CDR3 protein: CASSLAGGNTIYF
CDR3 DNA: TGTGCCAGCAGCTTAGCGGGGGGAAACACCATATATTTT

V gene: TRBV2
CDR3 length: 13
D gene: NA
J gene: TRBJ1-2
clone size: NA
CDR3 protein: CASSEARGYGYTF
CDR3 DNA: TGTGCCAGCAGTGAAGCAAGGGGCTATGGCTACACCTTC

V gene: TRBV5-8
CDR3 length: 14
D gene: NA
J gene: TRBJ2-1
clone size: NA
CDR3 protein: CASSRGDFRGEQFF
CDR3 DNA: TGTGCCAGCAGCAGAGGGGACTTCCGGGGTGAGCAGTTCTTC

V gene: TRBV7-2
CDR3 length: 19
D gene: TRBD2
J gene: TRBJ2-1
clone size: NA
CDR3 protein: CASSRLRTSGISSYNEQFF
CDR3 DNA: TGTGCCAGCAGCCGTCTAAGGACTAGCGGCATCAGCTCCTACAATGAGCAGTTCTTC

V gene: TRBV19
CDR3 length: 15
D gene: TRBD2
J gene: TRBJ2-1
clone size: NA
CDR3 protein: CASSISTSVFSEQFF
CDR3 DNA: TGTGCCAGTAGTATCAGTACTAGCGTTTTTAGCGAGCAGTTCTTC

V gene: TRBV5-6
CDR3 length: 13
D gene: NA
J gene: TRBJ1-2
clone size: NA
CDR3 protein: CASSLGGNYGYTF
CDR3 DNA: TGTGCCAGCAGCCTAGGGGGTAACTATGGCTACACCTTC

V gene: TRBV30
CDR3 length: 15
D gene: TRBD1
J gene: TRBJ1-6
clone size: NA
CDR3 protein: CAWTPRDRGLSPLHF
CDR3 DNA: TGTGCCTGGACCCCCCGGGACAGGGGGCTCTCACCCCTCCACTTT

V gene: TRBV5-6
CDR3 length: 14
D gene: TRBD1
J gene: TRBJ1-1
clone size: NA
CDR3 protein: CASSSRDRVPEAFF
CDR3 DNA: TGTGCCAGCAGCAGCCGGGACAGGGTTCCTGAAGCTTTCTTT

V gene: TRBV9
CDR3 length: 13
D gene: NA
J gene: TRBJ2-7
clone size: NA
CDR3 protein: CASSPFGVYEQYF
CDR3 DNA: TGTGCCAGCAGCCCCTTTGGGGTCTACGAGCAGTACTTC

V gene: TRBV7-6
CDR3 length: 16
D gene: TRBD2
J gene: TRBJ2-3
clone size: NA
CDR3 protein: CASSPTQRGGTDTQYF
CDR3 DNA: TGTGCCAGCAGCCCGACTCAGCGGGGAGGCACAGATACGCAGTATTTT

V gene: TRBV25-1
CDR3 length: 17
D gene: TRBD2
J gene: TRBJ2-3
clone size: NA
CDR3 protein: CASSIGLAGGSADTQYF
CDR3 DNA: TGTGCCAGCAGTATTGGACTAGCGGGAGGGAGCGCAGATACGCAGTATTTT

V gene: TRBV19
CDR3 length: 14
D gene: NA
J gene: TRBJ1-2
clone size: NA
CDR3 protein: CASSITDLQYGYTF
CDR3 DNA: TGTGCCAGTAGTATAACGGATCTTCAGTATGGCTACACCTTC

V gene: TRBV4-3
CDR3 length: 14
D gene: NA
J gene: TRBJ2-2
clone size: few
CDR3 protein: CASSQAGNTGELFF
CDR3 DNA: TGCGCCAGCAGCCAAGCTGGGAACACCGGGGAGCTGTTTTTT

V gene: TRBV6-1
CDR3 length: 14
D gene: TRBD1
J gene: TRBJ1-4
clone size: NA
CDR3 protein: CASLRGQGNEKLFF
CDR3 DNA: TGTGCCAGCCTAAGGGGACAGGGGAATGAAAAACTGTTTTTT